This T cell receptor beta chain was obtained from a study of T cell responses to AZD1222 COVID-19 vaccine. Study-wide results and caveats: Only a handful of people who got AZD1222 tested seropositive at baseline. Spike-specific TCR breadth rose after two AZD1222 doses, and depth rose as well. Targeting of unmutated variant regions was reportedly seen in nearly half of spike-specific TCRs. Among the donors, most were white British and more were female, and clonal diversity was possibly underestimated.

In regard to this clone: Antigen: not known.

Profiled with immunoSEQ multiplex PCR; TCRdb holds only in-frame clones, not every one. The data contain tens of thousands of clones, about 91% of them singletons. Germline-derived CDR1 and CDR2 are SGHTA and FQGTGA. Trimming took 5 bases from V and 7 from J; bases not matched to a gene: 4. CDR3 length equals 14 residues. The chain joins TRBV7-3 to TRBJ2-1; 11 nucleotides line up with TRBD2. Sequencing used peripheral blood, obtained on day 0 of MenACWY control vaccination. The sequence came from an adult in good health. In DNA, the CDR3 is TGTGCCAGCAGCGTTAGCGGGGGGGTAAATGAGCAGTTCTTC. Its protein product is CASSVSGGVNEQFF.